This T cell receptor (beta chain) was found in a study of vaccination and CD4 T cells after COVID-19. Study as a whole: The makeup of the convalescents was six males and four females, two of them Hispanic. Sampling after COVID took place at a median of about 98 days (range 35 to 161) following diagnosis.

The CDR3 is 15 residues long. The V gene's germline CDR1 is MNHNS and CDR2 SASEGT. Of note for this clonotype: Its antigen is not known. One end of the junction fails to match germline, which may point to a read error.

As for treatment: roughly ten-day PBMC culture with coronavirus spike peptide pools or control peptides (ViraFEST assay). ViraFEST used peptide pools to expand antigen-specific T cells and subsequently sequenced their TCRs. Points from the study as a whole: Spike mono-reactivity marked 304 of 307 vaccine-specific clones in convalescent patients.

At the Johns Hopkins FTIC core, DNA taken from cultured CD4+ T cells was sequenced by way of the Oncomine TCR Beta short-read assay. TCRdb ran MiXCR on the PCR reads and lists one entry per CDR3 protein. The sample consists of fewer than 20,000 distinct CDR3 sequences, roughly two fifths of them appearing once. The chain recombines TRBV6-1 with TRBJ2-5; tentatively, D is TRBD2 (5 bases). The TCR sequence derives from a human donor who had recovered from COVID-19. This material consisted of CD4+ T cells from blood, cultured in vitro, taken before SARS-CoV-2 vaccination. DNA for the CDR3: TGTGCCAGCAGTAGGGCCCGGGCTAGCCAAGAGGCCCAGTACTTC. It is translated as CASSRARASQEAQYF.